Here is one T cell receptor (beta chain) with its context. The CDR3 totals 12 residues. Germline CDR1 reads SNHLY; CDR2 reads FYNNEI. Trimming pared 4 bases from V and 5 bases from J, leaving 8 bases between. These data belong to a study of blood T cell repertoires in COVID-19. On the study more broadly: T cells, B-cell-depleted T cells, or PBMCs provided the cDNA or gDNA that served as material.

Sequencing used immunoSEQ multiplex PCR; TCRdb keeps in-frame clones, though not all of them. The sample consists of about 140,000 clones, around nine tenths of them appearing once. This clonotype was obtained from a woman in her forties with acute or convalescent COVID-19. The chain joins TRBV2 to TRBJ1-1; TRBD1 might be the D (5 bases). The sample was peripheral blood. The CDR3 DNA reads as TGTGCCAGCAGTGTTCAGGGAACTGAAGCTTTCTTT. Encoded protein: CASSVQGTEAFF.